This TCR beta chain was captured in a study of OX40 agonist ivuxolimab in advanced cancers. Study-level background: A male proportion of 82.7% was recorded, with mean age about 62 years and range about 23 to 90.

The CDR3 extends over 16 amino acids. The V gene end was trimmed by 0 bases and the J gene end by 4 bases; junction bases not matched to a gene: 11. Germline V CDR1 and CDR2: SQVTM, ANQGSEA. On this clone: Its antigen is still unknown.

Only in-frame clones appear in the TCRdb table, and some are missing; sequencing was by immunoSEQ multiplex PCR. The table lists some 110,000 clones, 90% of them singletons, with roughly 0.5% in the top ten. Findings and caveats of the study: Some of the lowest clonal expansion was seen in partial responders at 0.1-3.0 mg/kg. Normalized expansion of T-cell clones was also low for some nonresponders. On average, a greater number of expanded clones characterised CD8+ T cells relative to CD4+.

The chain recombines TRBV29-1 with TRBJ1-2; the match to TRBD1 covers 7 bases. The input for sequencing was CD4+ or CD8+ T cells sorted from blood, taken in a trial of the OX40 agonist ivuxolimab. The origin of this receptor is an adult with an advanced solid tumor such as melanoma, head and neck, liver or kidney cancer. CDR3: CSVEDRAAGGGYGYTF. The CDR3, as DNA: TGCAGCGTTGAAGATCGAGCGGCAGGGGGTGGCTATGGCTACACCTTC.